This T cell receptor (beta chain) was identified in a study of blood T cell repertoires in COVID-19. The V segment lost 4 bases and the J segment 0 bases; nucleotides outside the gene matches: 4. The CDR3 totals 15 residues. Germline V lookup: CDR1 SGHAT, CDR2 FQNNGV. Per the study methods: Amplification with reference gene primers provided the estimates of nucleated cell counts. Generated by immunoSEQ multiplex PCR, the TCRdb table keeps only in-frame clones and is missing some. V and J calls plus clone size are reproduced from that table; the DNA served to infer D and trimming. The table has over 250,000 clones, about nine tenths seen once; the top ten hold 2.2%.

This TCR was recovered from a woman younger than 45 with COVID-19, enrolled during active disease. Sequenced material: peripheral blood. The V gene is TRBV11-2, the J gene TRBJ2-3, with 7 nucleotides matching TRBD1. The DNA for the CDR3 is TGTGCCAGCAGCTCGTTACAGGGGAGCACAGATACGCAGTATTTT. Translation gives CASSSLQGSTDTQYF.